Each of the 20 T cell receptor beta chains below was sequenced from the same sample in a study of control samples from healthy donors and cancer patients (dated by TCRdb to 2020 to 2021). The method was the immunoSEQ multiplex PCR assay. Drawn from immuneACCESS, this table holds only the in-frame rearrangements with V and J called that TCRdb kept. Clones are partly lost; checked studies trace under half to an unresolved V gene and leave the rest unexplained. Here the sample has roughly 150,000 clones; 80% to 90% occur a single time. The top ten clonotypes cover under 2% of the sample. The sample comprised blood. The receptors derive from a man younger than 35 in good health.

This sequence joins TRBV6-5 and TRBJ2-2; D ambiguous. Per the germline V gene, CDR1 is MNHEY and CDR2 is SVGAGI. This CDR3 is built from 13 residues. V lost 6 bases and J lost 1, with 6 bases in between. The CDR3 bases are TGTGCCAGCAGGGATGGGAACACCGGGGAGCTGTTTTTT. Its protein product is CASRDGNTGELFF.

This clone was detected only once. The V gene is TRBV11-2, the J gene TRBJ2-1; TRBD2 matches 8 bases. This CDR3 contains 15 residues. The germline gives CDR1 SGHAT, CDR2 FQNNGV. After removal of 5 bases from V and 5 bases from J, the junction contained 8 bases not matched to a gene. CDR3 coding DNA: TGTGCCAGCAGCCGTCCCTCGCGGGGGGACAATGAGCAGTTCTTC. Its translation: CASSRPSRGDNEQFF.

The chain joins TRBV5-6 to TRBJ2-7, with a possible D match to TRBD2 (7 bases). This CDR3 region has 13 residues. Trimming stripped 4 bases from V and 6 bases from J, with 14 bases between. Germline V lookup: CDR1 SGHDT, CDR2 YYEEEE. The CDR3 coding sequence is TGTGCCAGCAGCCTAGTGGGGGGGCGCGAGCAGTACTTC. This gives the protein CASSLVGGREQYF.

The chain recombines TRBV3-1 (or the pseudogene TRBV3-2) with TRBJ1-3; 7 bases align to TRBD1. The V gene end was trimmed by 5 bases and the J gene end by 4 bases; junction bases not matched to a gene: 8. This CDR3 has 15 residues. Germline V gene sequence: CDR1 LGHDT, CDR2 YNNKEL (reference sequence). This CDR3 is CASSTDRARGNTIYF. In DNA, the CDR3 is TGTGCCAGCAGCACAGACAGGGCCCGCGGAAACACCATATATTTT.

V usage is TRBV7-2 and J usage is TRBJ2-3; D uncertain. The CDR3 has 16 residues. Looked up from germline, CDR1 is SGHTA and CDR2 is FQGNSA. With 0 bases removed from V and 0 bases from J, the gap between germline ends came to 10 bases. The CDR3 nucleotides are TGTGCCAGCAGCTTAGCGCACGGGCCGAGCACAGATACGCAGTATTTT. Encoded protein: CASSLAHGPSTDTQYF.

The chain couples TRBV7-2 to TRBJ2-3; D is unclear. V dropped 3 bases and J dropped 4 bases, with 11 bases sitting between them. Germline CDR1 and CDR2: SGHTA and FQGNSA. The CDR3 extends over 14 amino acids. The CDR3 sequence is CASSLDSSSDTQYF. CDR3 DNA: TGTGCCAGCAGCTTGGATTCGTCATCAGATACGCAGTATTTT.

V is TRBV5-1 and J is TRBJ2-2, with D perhaps matching TRBD2 (6 bases). Germline values: CDR1 SGHRS, CDR2 YFSETQ. The CDR3 contains 14 residues. V gave up 4 bases and J gave up 2 bases, with 9 bases separating them. CDR3 region: CASSMGLNTGELFF. The DNA for the CDR3 is TGCGCCAGCAGCATGGGACTTAACACCGGGGAGCTGTTTTTT.

This clone has a handful of counts. The gene calls are TRBV9 and TRBJ2-7; D not certain. Deletions cut 0 bases from V and 3 bases from J, with 10 bases between. This CDR3 has 14 amino acids. Per the germline V gene, CDR1 is SGDLS and CDR2 is YYNGEE. The DNA of the CDR3 is TGTGCCAGCAGCGTAGCTTCGAGGAGCTACGAGCAGTACTTC. Translating gives CASSVASRSYEQYF.

This sequence joins TRBV6-5 and TRBJ1-5, with a tentative D call TRBD1 (5 bases). This CDR3 has 13 residues. The germline gives CDR1 MNHEY, CDR2 SVGAGI. V lost 6 bases to trimming and J lost 9 bases, with 15 bases between them. Here the CDR3 reads CASSRAARGPQHF. The CDR3 nucleotides read TGTGCCAGCAGCAGGGCAGCTCGAGGGCCCCAGCATTTT.

This clone was counted once. The chain has TRBV7-2 and TRBJ2-3, with TRBD2 identical over 8 bases. The CDR3 is made up of 16 amino acids. V gave up 3 bases and J gave up 4 bases; unmatched junction bases: 9. Germline V gene sequence: CDR1 SGHTA, CDR2 FQGNSA. CDR3 sequence reads: CASSFSGGALSDTQYF. CDR3 in DNA: TGTGCCAGCAGCTTTTCCGGGGGGGCACTGTCAGATACGCAGTATTTT.

This chain connects TRBV7-9 to TRBJ1-2; unclear D gene. V lost 5 bases to trimming and J lost 2 bases, with 6 bases between them. This CDR3 has 12 amino acids. Germline V gene sequence: CDR1 SEHNR, CDR2 FQNEAQ (reference sequence). CDR3 region: CASSHKNYGYTF. The DNA for the CDR3 is TGTGCCAGCAGCCACAAAAACTATGGCTACACCTTC.

The V gene is TRBV28, the J gene TRBJ1-5; D not certain. Trimming removed 7 bases from V and 0 bases from J, with 13 bases in between. The CDR3 length is 15 residues. Per the germline V gene, CDR1 is MDHEN and CDR2 is SYDVKM. The CDR3 region has the DNA TGTGCCAGCAAGTTTTCTTCCTATAGCAATCAGCCCCAGCATTTT. It codes for CASKFSSYSNQPQHF.

The chain is built from TRBV13 and TRBJ2-2; D is ambiguous. This CDR3 region has 13 residues. The germline V gene has CDR1 PRHDT and CDR2 FYEKMQ (reference sequence). Trimming pared 5 bases from V and 6 bases from J, leaving 10 bases between. The CDR3 DNA reads as TGTGCCAGCAGCCCTATTCCGGCCGGGGAGCTGTTTTTT. This translates into CASSPIPAGELFF.

The chain couples TRBV7-8 to TRBJ2-7; 9 nucleotides match TRBD2. The ends lost 2 bases at V and 0 bases at J; junction bases unmatched: 11. Germline V lookup: CDR1 SGHVS, CDR2 FQNEAQ. This CDR3 has 18 amino acids. CDR3 coding DNA: TGTGCCAGCAGCTTAATAGGGGTAGCGGGGGCGACCTCCTACGAGCAGTACTTC. Its protein is CASSLIGVAGATSYEQYF.

This sequence joins TRBV18 and TRBJ2-3; 9 bases map to TRBD2. The CDR3 spans 14 residues. Germline assignment: CDR1 KGHSH and CDR2 LQKENI. J gave up 1 base and V 8 bases, and 4 bases lay outside the gene matches. The CDR3 DNA follows: TGTGCCAGCCAGCGGGGGGACGGCACAGATACGCAGTATTTT. Amino acid sequence: CASQRGDGTDTQYF.

V and J are TRBV4-2 and TRBJ2-7; D may be TRBD2 (5 bases). This CDR3 has 14 residues. V was pared by 2 bases and J by 0 bases, with 8 bases between. Germline V CDR1 and CDR2: LGHNA, YNFKEQ. The chain's CDR3 is CASSQIRGSYEQYF. CDR3 DNA: TGTGCCAGCAGCCAAATCCGGGGCTCCTACGAGCAGTACTTC.

The V and J genes are TRBV28 and TRBJ1-5; D is possibly TRBD1 (6 bases). The CDR3 length is 14 residues. CDR1 and CDR2 (germline): MDHEN, SYDVKM. Trimming pared 4 bases from V and 0 bases from J, leaving 7 bases between. In DNA form, the CDR3 reads TGTGCCAGCAGTTACAGGGTTAGCAATCAGCCCCAGCATTTT. The encoded protein is CASSYRVSNQPQHF.

The chain employs TRBV7-2 and TRBJ2-5, with TRBD1 matching over 7 bases. CDR3 length: 13 residues. Trimming removed 5 bases from V and 3 bases from J; junction bases left unmatched: 3. Germline V gene lookup returns CDR1 SGHTA and CDR2 FQGNSA. The CDR3 DNA sequence: TGTGCCAGCAGCCGAGGACAGGAAGAGACCCAGTACTTC. Encoded protein: CASSRGQEETQYF. Using reference TRBV7-2 and TRBJ2-5 for the parts outside the CDR3, the full variable domain is GAGVSQSPSNKVTEKGKDVELRCDPISGHTALYWYRQSLGQGLEFLIYFQGNSAPDKSGLPSDRFSAERTGGSVSTLTIQRTQQEDSAVYLCASSRGQEETQYFGPGTRLLVL.

V usage is TRBV5-4 and J usage is TRBJ2-3; no reliable D call. The germline V gene encodes CDR1 SGHNT and CDR2 YYREEE (reference sequence). The V end lost 0 bases, the J end lost 5 bases, and 10 bases lay between the germline ends. The CDR3 extends over 14 amino acids. The CDR3 loop is CASSLVVKRDTQYF. CDR3 nucleotide sequence: TGTGCCAGCAGCTTGGTCGTTAAGAGAGATACGCAGTATTTT.

This clone came up a few times. In nucleotides, the CDR3 is TGTGCCAGCTCACGACCGGGAGACACTTACTCTGGAAACACCATATATTTT. Its translation is CASSRPGDTYSGNTIYF. This chain uses TRBV18 with TRBJ1-3, with D unresolved. CDR1 KGHSH and CDR2 LQKENI come from the germline V gene. Trimming left V 4 bases short and J 0 bases short, with 16 bases between. This CDR3 is built from 17 residues.